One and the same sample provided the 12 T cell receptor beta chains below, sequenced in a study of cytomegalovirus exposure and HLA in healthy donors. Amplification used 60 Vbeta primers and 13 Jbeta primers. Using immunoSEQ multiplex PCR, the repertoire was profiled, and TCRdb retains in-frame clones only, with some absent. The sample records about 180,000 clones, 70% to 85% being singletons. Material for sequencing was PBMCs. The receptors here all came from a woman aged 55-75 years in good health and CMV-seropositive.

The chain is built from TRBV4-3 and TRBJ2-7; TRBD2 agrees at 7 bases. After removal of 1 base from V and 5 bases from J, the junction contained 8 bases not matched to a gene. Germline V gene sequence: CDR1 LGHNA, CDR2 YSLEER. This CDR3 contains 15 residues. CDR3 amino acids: CASSQVFAGVDEQYF. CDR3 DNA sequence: TGCGCCAGCAGCCAAGTTTTTGCGGGGGTCGACGAGCAGTACTTC.

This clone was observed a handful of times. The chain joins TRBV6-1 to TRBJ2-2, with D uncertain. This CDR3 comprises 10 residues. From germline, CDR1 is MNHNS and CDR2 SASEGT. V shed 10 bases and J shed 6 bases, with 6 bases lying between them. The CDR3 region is CATNAGELFF. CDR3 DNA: TGTGCCACCAATGCCGGGGAGCTGTTTTTT.

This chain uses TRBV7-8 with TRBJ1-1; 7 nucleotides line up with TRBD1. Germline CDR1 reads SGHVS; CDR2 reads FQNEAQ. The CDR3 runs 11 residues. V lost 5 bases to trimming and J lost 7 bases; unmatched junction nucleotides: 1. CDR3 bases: TGTGCCAGCAGCCGGGACAGTGAAGCTTTCTTT. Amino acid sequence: CASSRDSEAFF.

The CDR3 coding sequence is TGTGCCAGCAGCGGGACACGAGGGGGCGGAAAACTGTTTTTT. As protein: CASSGTRGGGKLFF. The genes are TRBV2 and TRBJ1-4; 7 nucleotides match TRBD1. V trimming: 6 bases; J trimming: 10 bases; junction bases outside the gene matches: 11. The CDR3 covers 14 residues. Germline CDR1 reads SNHLY; CDR2 reads FYNNEI.

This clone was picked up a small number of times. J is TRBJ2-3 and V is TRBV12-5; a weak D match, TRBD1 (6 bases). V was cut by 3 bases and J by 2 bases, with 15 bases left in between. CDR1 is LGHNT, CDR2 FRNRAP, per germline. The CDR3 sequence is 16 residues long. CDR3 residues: CASGFWVTGLTDTQYF. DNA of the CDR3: TGTGCTAGTGGTTTTTGGGTGACAGGACTCACAGATACGCAGTATTTT.

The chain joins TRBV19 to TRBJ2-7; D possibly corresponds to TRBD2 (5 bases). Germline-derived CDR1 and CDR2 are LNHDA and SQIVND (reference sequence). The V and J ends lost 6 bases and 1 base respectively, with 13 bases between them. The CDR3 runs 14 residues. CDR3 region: CASRTGILSYEQYF. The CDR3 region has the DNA TGTGCCAGTAGAACCGGGATCCTTTCCTACGAGCAGTACTTC.

CDR3 sequence (DNA): TGTGCCAGCTCAGTGGGGACTTGGGAAGCTTTCTTT. As protein: CASSVGTWEAFF. The chain uses TRBV18 and TRBJ1-1; tentative D call: TRBD1 (5 bases). CDR3 size: 12 residues. Trimming pared 5 bases from V and 8 bases from J, leaving 12 bases between. CDR1 is KGHSH and CDR2 is LQKENI in the germline V gene.

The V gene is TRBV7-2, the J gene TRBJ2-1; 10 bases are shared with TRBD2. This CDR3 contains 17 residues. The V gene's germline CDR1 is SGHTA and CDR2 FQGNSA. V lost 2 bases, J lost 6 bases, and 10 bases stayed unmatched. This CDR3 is CASSLISGGDWGNEQFF. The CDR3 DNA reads TGTGCCAGCAGCTTAATAAGCGGGGGGGATTGGGGCAATGAGCAGTTCTTC.

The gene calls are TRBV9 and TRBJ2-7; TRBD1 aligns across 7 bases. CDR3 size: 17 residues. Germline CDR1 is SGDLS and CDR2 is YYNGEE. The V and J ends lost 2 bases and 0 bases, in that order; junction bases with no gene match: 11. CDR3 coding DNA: TGTGCCAGCAGCGTTGGCTTGGGACAGAGCCTCTCCTACGAGCAGTACTTC. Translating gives CASSVGLGQSLSYEQYF.

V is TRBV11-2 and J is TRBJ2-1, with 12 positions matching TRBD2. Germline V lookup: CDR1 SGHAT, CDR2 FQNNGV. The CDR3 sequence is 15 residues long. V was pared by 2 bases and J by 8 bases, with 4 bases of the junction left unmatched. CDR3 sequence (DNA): TGTGCCAGCAGCTTACCTAGCGGGAGGGCTGATGAGCAGTTCTTC. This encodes CASSLPSGRADEQFF. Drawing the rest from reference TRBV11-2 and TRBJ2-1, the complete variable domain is EAGVAQSPRYKIIEKRQSVAFWCNPISGHATLYWYQQILGQGPKLLIQFQNNGVVDDSQLPKDRFSAERLKGVDSTLKIQPAKLEDSAVYLCASSLPSGRADEQFFGPGTRLTVL.

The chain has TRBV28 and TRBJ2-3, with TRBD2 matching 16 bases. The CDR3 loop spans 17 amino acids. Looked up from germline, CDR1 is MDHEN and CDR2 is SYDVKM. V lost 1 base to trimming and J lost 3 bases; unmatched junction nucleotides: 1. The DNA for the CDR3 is TGTGCCAGCAGTTTATCGGGACTAGCGGGAGGGACAGATACGCAGTATTTT. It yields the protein CASSLSGLAGGTDTQYF.

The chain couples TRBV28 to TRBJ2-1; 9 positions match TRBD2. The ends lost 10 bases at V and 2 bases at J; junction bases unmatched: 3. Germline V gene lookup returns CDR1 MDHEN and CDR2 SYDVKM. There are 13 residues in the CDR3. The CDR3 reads CAISGGTYNEQFF. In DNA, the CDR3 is TGTGCCATTAGCGGGGGAACCTACAATGAGCAGTTCTTC.